A single sample gave rise to the 2 T cell receptor beta chains below, sequenced in a study of cytomegalovirus exposure and HLA in healthy donors. Primers for the PCR totalled 60 Vbeta and 13 Jbeta. TCRdb keeps only in-frame clones here, not all; method: immunoSEQ multiplex PCR. The repertoire holds roughly 120,000 clones, about 78% seen once, with nearly 8.5% in the top ten. The source material was PBMCs. The receptors shown here come from a woman aged 40 to 50 in good health and CMV-seropositive.

This clone is a singleton in its sample. CDR3 in DNA: TGTGCCAGCAGCGTACAGGAAGGGGCGTACTACGAGCAGTACTTC. Protein sequence: CASSVQEGAYYEQYF. The chain recombines TRBV9 with TRBJ2-7; D is possibly TRBD1 (5 bases). V shed 1 base and J shed 3 bases, with 14 bases lying between them. Germline V CDR1 and CDR2: SGDLS, YYNGEE. The CDR3 extends over 15 amino acids.

This chain links TRBV19 with TRBJ1-5; D not resolved. The ends were cut back, 5 bases at V and 6 bases at J, with 8 bases in the middle. CDR1 and CDR2 (germline): LNHDA, SQIVND (reference sequence). This CDR3 spans 12 amino acids. The CDR3 bases are TGTGCCAGTAGTCCCCCCGGTCAGCCCCAGCATTTT. Protein sequence: CASSPPGQPQHF.